The text below deals with one TCR beta chain. CDR3 size: 14 residues. Germline V lookup: CDR1 SGHRS, CDR2 YFSETQ. The trim removed 4 bases at V and 15 bases at J, leaving 12 bases unmatched. Per the study methods: Reference gene primer amplification in the assay estimated nucleated cell counts. The method was immunoSEQ multiplex PCR; TCRdb's version includes in-frame clones alone and lacks a portion of them. From that table come the V and J calls and clone size; the DNA was used to work out D and trimming. Among about 300,000 clones listed, over 85% were seen once. The data derive from a study of blood T cell repertoires in COVID-19. Participant ages covered roughly 18 to 89 years across 20 to 25 US areas.

J is TRBJ2-1 and V is TRBV5-1, with 11 nucleotides matching TRBD2. The clonotype was recovered from a woman aged 50 to 60 who had been exposed to COVID-19. The sample taken for sequencing was PBMCs or T cells enriched from blood (not recorded which). CDR3 sequence reads: CASSPGSSGGASFF. The CDR3 DNA follows: TGCGCCAGCAGCCCTGGTAGTAGCGGGGGGGCATCGTTCTTC.